This T cell receptor (beta chain) was recovered during a study of cytomegalovirus exposure and HLA in healthy donors (dated by TCRdb to 2017 to 2019). General notes on the study: In an earlier analysis of some 550 of the donors, roughly 300 Gb of sequence data and 120 million or so unique TCR beta sequences from about 180 million T cells were reported. Roughly 320 gigabases of sequencing data and around 85 million unique TCR sequences made up an early release that covered nearly 650 HLA-typed donors. Of the approximately 400 genotyped donors, roughly 80% fell in the genetic ancestry cluster associated with self-reported Caucasian donors. The study aimed to test whether signatures of past pathogen exposure could be identified by cataloging public T cell receptors. The study profiled the T cell repertoires of fewer than 850 subjects by immunosequencing and related them to cytomegalovirus serostatus. In addition to the first cohort of around 670 subjects, a separate validation cohort of 130 or so different subjects was used. To predict cytomegalovirus infection status, the study combined high-throughput TCR immunosequencing, statistical association of individual TCRs with disease status, and machine learning. In a later analysis, previously published TCR beta repertoires from 600 to 850 donors were re-analyzed and high-resolution HLA genotyping was added so that TCR occurrence patterns could be studied. Rather than drawing on any new phenotypic data, the later analysis identified candidate immune exposures from TCR beta sequences and the way those sequences occurred across donors. An earlier analysis of some 600 of the donors applied high-throughput TCR beta sequencing to assess whether each TCR beta V gene segment acted as functional or pseudogenic. Alongside the repertoire data, information on donor age, sex, ethnicity and CMV serostatus was compiled. A later genetic analysis took genome-wide SNP genotypes for about three fifths of the 666 donors and used that subset as a discovery cohort. Every repertoire in the discovery cohort had been generated on one and the same sequencing platform. Both class I and class II loci were covered by HLA typing, at four-digit resolution. Typing coverage varied by locus: roughly 629-640 donors for A, B, C, DRB1 and DQB1; 500 to 550 for DQA1; more than 600 for DPA1; under 490 for DPB1. Roughly 5 DR-DQ haplotypes were handled as single units for association and clustering because linkage in the cohort was strong. Across 300 to 500 genotyped donors of the cohort, an average of approximately 200,000 unique TCR beta nucleotide sequences per donor were sequenced, and approximately 17% of those sequences were non-productive.

In total, approximately 700 healthy bone marrow donors made up the cohort. Cohort members were all nominally healthy when sampled, although unrecorded immune exposures were likely present. The donor tested CMV seropositive, placing the donor among the 250 to 350 seropositive members of the cohort. A peripheral blood sample was provided by each donor, and peripheral blood mononuclear cells were used for TCR beta sequencing. Genomic DNA was extracted from the blood cell samples with the Qiagen DNeasy Blood Extraction Kit. The CDR3 measures 17 amino acids from cysteine to phenylalanine. Of all the DNA, just the CDR3 is kept, 51 bases in frame from base 1. Trimming removed 2 bases from V and 4 bases from J; the gene matches leave 12 bases unexplained. Looking up the germline V gene (reference sequence) yields CDR1 SGHAT and CDR2 FQDESV. Worth noting for this clone: The target of this receptor is not known. It has no much larger one-base neighbor in the sample; base qualities were not kept.

Points the paper makes about the study in general: Several of the top co-occurrence clusters appeared to be linked to parvovirus B19, influenza, CMV and Epstein-Barr virus, according to a later analysis. Linkage disequilibrium might explain the correlated functional status among segregating V segments, but an unknown experimental factor could not be excluded. When HLA alleles, especially DR and DQ, strongly co-occurred, TCR associations were difficult to assign to individual alleles. A later genetic analysis reported fewer N-insertions in productive TCRs among donors in an Asian-associated ancestry cluster than the roughly 650-donor mean. A group of highly shared sequence variants was considered likely to be a technical artifact of the sequencing pipeline. Only TCR beta chains were sequenced in this cohort, and the absence of alpha or paired-chain data limited detectable features. An association between a missense DCLRE1C variant and V-gene and J-gene trimming of TCR beta chains was found in a later genetic analysis and replicated in an independent cohort. A later analysis found that HLA-associated TCR beta chains were more clonally expanded and had lower generation probabilities than equally common non-associated chains. Broadly in line with IMGT annotations, most TCR beta V segments showed up in productive rearrangements about 87% or about 30% of the time in an earlier analysis of 587 of the donors. A later analysis associated about 18,000 TCR beta sequences with specific HLA alleles at a false discovery rate of 0.05. In the study, approximately 160 TCR beta chains were listed as associated with cytomegalovirus. Some IMGT-functional V segments, including TRBV6-2 and TRBV6-3, could not be distinguished by the 87-base-pair reads and were therefore excluded. The earlier analysis of approximately 590 of the donors excluded some 15 rarely observed V segments, including chromosome 9 orphons, because counts were too low. A few of the identified cytomegalovirus-associated TCR beta chains were confirmed in vitro to be specific for cytomegalovirus antigens. The classifier was reported to diagnose cytomegalovirus status with high specificity and sensitivity in both the original and validation cohorts. Because HLA typing was missing for some donors at each locus, association tests included only the typed subset. While some public TCRs were present in many individuals, most TCR sequences turned up only very rarely across donors. According to a later analysis, TCR association rates differed among HLA loci, with DRB1 alleles showing the most associated TCRs and HLA-C alleles showing the fewest. A further reported finding was that TCR beta sequences accurately predicted the HLA-A and HLA-B alleles for most subjects in the first cohort. According to the authors, the approach could potentially be generalized to other disease states and immunological phenotypes. According to a later analysis, most CMV-associated TCR beta chains appeared to be HLA-restricted, and the HLA associations seemed to be driven largely by CMV exposure. Immune exposure information for the cohort was limited to CMV serostatus. Roughly uniform sequencing depth across donors was assumed in presence/absence analyses, although this assumption may not hold.

Library method: the immunoSEQ multiplex PCR assay. A mixture of 60 forward primers for TCR Vbeta segments and 13 reverse primers for TCR Jbeta segments was used in the multiplex PCR. The CDR3 region of rearranged TCR beta genes was amplified from genomic DNA by a multiplex PCR assay. The Illumina HiSeq System was used to sequence the amplified TCR beta libraries as 87-base-pair reads. As for the original processing: A later analysis counted around 72 million unique TCR beta chains across the 500 to 850 repertoires, and 9 million to 14 million of these chains were shared by at least two donors. Raw reads were error-corrected and collapsed into unique sequences by a nearest-neighbor algorithm in which closely related sequences were merged to remove PCR and sequencing errors. V, D and J gene segments were assigned by aligning CDR3 sequences to IMGT reference sequences. For a sequence to be retained, a match of at least six nucleotides to both a V gene segment and a J gene segment was required. Rearrangements were called productive when the CDR3 lacked stop codons and stayed in frame with V and J; all others were non-productive. Following IMGT convention, CDR3 was defined as the stretch from the second conserved V-encoded cysteine up to the conserved J-encoded phenylalanine. The earlier analysis of 587 of the donors excluded sequences that lacked an unambiguous match to a single V gene segment. An earlier analysis of almost 600 of the donors classified V segments as functional when productive rearrangements were above 56.7% and as segregating when the standard deviation between donors was above 5%. To diagnose cytomegalovirus status from the catalog of TCR beta chain sequences, a statistical classification framework was built. In a later analysis, TCR nucleotide sequences were compared against IMGT/GENE-DB human TR gene sequences so that V and J genes could be assigned. A later analysis assigned CDR3 sequences and most-parsimonious VDJ recombination scenarios with the TCRdist pipeline. In a later analysis, every TCR beta chain was defined by the combination of its CDR3 amino acid sequence and its V-gene family, and reads without a unique V-gene family were dropped. To address suspected cross-contamination and a sequencing artifact, a later analysis removed a few hundred highly shared, low-generation-probability nucleotide sequences. For each public chain, a later analysis derived a clonal expansion index from normalized ranks of inferred template counts within each repertoire. Generation probabilities in a later analysis came from a VDJ recombination model fitted to out-of-frame rearrangements, and those results were checked against IGoR. Hypergeometric tests were used in a later analysis to score TCR-TCR, TCR-HLA and TCR-CMV co-occurrence, with a repertoire-size bias correction applied to the TCR pairs. To estimate false discovery rates, a later analysis permuted the HLA or CMV assignments 20 times. A later analysis grouped co-occurring TCRs with DBSCAN, adding TCRdist sequence similarity when clustering within HLA-allele-positive subsets. Repertoires with fewer than 30,000 or more than 120,000 public chains were left out of co-occurrence clustering, as were several repertoires with anomalous nucleotide sharing. TCRdb re-hosts the immuneACCESS table, in-frame sequences only. Its copies lack some clones; in the studies checked, an unresolved V gene accounts for under half of them, and the cause for the rest is not known. V, J and clone size are taken as reported in that table, and D and trimming were inferred from the DNA itself. Present in this sample are 70,000 to 95,000 clones, less than 65% of which were seen just once. Approximately 5.8% of the sample rests with the top ten.

Specimen: PBMCs. The sequence was obtained from a woman in her twenties or thirties in good health and CMV-seropositive. The chain joins TRBV11-1 to TRBJ2-7; 9 bases in between match TRBD2. The nucleotide sequence reads TGTGCCAGCAGCTTACATTCAGGAGTAGCGGGGGAATACGAGCAGTACTTC. The translation is CASSLHSGVAGEYEQYF.